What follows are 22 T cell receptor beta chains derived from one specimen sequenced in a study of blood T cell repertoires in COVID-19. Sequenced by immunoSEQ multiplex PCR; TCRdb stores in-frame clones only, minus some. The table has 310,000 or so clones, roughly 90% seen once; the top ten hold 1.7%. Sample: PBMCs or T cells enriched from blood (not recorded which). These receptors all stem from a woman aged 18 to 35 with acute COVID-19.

The CDR3 region has the DNA TGCAGCGACACCTGGACAGGAGCTAACTATGGCTACACCTTC. Translating gives CSDTWTGANYGYTF. The chain has TRBV29-1 and TRBJ1-2; TRBD1 matches 7 bases. CDR1 is SQVTM and CDR2 is ANQGSEA in the germline V gene. The CDR3 covers 14 residues. V lost 7 bases to trimming and J lost 0 bases; unmatched junction nucleotides: 8. Combining the CDR3 with reference TRBV29-1 and TRBJ1-2 gives the whole variable domain SAVISQKPSRDICQRGTSLTIQCQVDSQVTMMFWYRQQPGQSLTLIATANQGSEATYESGFVIDKFPISRPNLTFSTLTVSNMSPEDSSIYLCSDTWTGANYGYTFGSGTRLTVV.

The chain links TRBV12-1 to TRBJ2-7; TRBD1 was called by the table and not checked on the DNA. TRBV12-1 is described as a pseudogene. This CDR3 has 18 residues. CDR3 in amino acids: CASSFLPLNRGLWGEQYF. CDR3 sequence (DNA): TGTGCCAGCAGCTTTTTACCCCTCAACAGGGGGCTATGGGGGGAGCAGTACTTC.

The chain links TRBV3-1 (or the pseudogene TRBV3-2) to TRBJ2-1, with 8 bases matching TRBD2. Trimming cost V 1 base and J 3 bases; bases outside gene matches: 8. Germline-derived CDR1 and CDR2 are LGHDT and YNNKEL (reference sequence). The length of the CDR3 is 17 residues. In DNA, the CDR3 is TGTGCCAGCAGCCAAGTAGCGGGAAATACGGTCTACAATGAGCAGTTCTTC. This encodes CASSQVAGNTVYNEQFF.

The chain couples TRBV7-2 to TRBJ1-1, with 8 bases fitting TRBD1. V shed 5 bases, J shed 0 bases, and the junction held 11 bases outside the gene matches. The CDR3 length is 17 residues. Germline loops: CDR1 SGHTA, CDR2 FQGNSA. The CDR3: CASSPRKSGGLNTEAFF. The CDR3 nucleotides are TGTGCCAGCAGCCCGAGGAAATCAGGGGGCCTGAACACTGAAGCTTTCTTT.

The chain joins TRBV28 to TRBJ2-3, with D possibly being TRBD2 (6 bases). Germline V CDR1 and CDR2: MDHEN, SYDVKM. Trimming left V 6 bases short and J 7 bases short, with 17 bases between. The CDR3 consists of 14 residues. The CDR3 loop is CASRLSGAPHTQYF. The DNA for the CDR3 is TGTGCCAGCAGACTTAGCGGAGCCCCCCATACGCAGTATTTT. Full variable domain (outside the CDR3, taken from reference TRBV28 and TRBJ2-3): DVKVTQSSRYLVKRTGEKVFLECVQDMDHENMFWYRQDPGLGLRLIYFSYDVKMKEKGDIPEGYSVSREKKERFSLILESASTNQTSMYLCASRLSGAPHTQYFGPGTRLTVL.

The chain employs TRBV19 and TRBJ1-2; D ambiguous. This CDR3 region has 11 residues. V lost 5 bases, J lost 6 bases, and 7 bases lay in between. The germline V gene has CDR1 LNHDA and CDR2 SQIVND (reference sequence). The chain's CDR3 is CASSSQNGYTF. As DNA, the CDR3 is TGTGCCAGTAGTTCCCAGAATGGCTACACCTTC.

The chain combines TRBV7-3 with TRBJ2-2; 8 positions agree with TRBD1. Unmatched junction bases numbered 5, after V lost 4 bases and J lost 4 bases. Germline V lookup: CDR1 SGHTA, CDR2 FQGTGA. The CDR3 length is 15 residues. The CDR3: CASSSGQDVTGELFF. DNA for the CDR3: TGTGCCAGCAGCTCGGGACAGGACGTCACCGGGGAGCTGTTTTTT. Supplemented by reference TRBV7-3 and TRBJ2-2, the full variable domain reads GAGVSQTPSNKVTEKGKYVELRCDPISGHTALYWYRQSLGQGPEFLIYFQGTGAADDSGLPNDRFFAVRPEGSVSTLKIQRTERGDSAVYLCASSSGQDVTGELFFGEGSRLTVL.

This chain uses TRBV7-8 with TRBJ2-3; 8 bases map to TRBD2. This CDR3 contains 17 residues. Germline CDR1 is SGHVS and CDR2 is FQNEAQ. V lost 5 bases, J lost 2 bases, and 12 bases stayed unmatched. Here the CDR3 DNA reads TGTGCCAGCAGCCCCCACCGGGGTAGCGGGGCCACAGATACGCAGTATTTT. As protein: CASSPHRGSGATDTQYF.

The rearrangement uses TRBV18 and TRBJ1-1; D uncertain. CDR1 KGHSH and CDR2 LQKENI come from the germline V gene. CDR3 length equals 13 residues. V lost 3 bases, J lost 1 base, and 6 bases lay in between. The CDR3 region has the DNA TGTGCCAGCTCACCTCAACAGAACACTGAAGCTTTCTTT. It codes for CASSPQQNTEAFF.

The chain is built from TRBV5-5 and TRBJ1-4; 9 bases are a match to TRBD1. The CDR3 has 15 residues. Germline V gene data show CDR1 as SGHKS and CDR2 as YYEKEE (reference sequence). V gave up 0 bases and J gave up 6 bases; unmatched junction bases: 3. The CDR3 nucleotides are TGTGCCAGCAGCTTGGAGGGGACAGGGCATGAAAAACTGTTTTTT. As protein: CASSLEGTGHEKLFF.

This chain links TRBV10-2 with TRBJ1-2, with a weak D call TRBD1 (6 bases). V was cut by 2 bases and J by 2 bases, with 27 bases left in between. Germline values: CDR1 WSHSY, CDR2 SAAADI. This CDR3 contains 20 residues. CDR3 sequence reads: CASSERSRTVPIAGNYGYTF. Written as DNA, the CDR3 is TGCGCCAGCAGTGAGCGTTCTAGGACAGTCCCCATAGCCGGAAACTATGGCTACACCTTC.

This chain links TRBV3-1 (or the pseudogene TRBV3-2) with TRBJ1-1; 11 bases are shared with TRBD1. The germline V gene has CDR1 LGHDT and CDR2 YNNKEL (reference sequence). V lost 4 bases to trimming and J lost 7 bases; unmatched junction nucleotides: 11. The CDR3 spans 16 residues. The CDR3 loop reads CASSLGDWTGGYEAFF. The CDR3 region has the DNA TGTGCCAGCAGCCTAGGCGACTGGACAGGGGGCTATGAAGCTTTCTTT.

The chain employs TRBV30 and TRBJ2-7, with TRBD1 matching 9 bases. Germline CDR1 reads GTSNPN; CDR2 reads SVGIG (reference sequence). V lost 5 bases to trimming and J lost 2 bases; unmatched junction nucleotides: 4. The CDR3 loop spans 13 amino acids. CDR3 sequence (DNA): TGTGCCTGGGCCCGGGACAGGGCCTACGAGCAGTACTTC. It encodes CAWARDRAYEQYF.

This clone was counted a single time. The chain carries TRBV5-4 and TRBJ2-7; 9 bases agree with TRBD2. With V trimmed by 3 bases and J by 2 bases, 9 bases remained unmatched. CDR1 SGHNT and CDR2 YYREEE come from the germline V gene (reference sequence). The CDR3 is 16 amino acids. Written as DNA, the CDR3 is TGTGCCAGCAGCTACACCGGACTAGCGTACGCCTACGAGCAGTACTTC. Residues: CASSYTGLAYAYEQYF.

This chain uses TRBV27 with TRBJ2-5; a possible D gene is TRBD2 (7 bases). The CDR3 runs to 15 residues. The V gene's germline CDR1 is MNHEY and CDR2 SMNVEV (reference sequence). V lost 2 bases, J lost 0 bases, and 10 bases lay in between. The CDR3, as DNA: TGTGCCAGCAGTTTAACAGGGAGGGACCAAGAGACCCAGTACTTC. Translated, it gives CASSLTGRDQETQYF.

The CDR3: CASSVDGDSGRDRYGEQYF. The CDR3 DNA reads TGTGCCAGCAGCGTAGATGGCGATAGCGGGAGGGACCGATATGGAGAGCAGTACTTC. The chain recombines TRBV9 with TRBJ2-7; TRBD2 matches 11 bases. The J segment lost 7 bases and the V segment lost 0 bases, leaving 18 bases of the junction unmatched. Germline V CDR1 and CDR2: SGDLS, YYNGEE. The CDR3 spans 19 residues.

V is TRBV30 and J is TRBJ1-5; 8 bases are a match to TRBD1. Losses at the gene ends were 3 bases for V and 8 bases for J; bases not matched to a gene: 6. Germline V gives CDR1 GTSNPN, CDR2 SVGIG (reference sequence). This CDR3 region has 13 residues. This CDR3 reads CAWSPQGVKPQHF. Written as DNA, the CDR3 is TGTGCCTGGAGCCCACAGGGGGTGAAGCCCCAGCATTTT.

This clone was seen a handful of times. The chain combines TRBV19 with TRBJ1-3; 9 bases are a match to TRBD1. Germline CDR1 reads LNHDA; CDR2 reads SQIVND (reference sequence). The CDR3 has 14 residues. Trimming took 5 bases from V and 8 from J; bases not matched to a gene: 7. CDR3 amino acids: CASSAGTGTDTIYF. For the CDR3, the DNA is TGTGCCAGTAGTGCCGGGACAGGGACTGACACCATATATTTT.

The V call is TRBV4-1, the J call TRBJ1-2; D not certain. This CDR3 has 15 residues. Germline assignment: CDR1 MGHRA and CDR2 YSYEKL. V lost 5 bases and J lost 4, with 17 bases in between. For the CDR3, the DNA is TGCGCCAGCAGCTCTCTTTACGGGGAGCTCTATGGCTACACCTTC. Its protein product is CASSSLYGELYGYTF.

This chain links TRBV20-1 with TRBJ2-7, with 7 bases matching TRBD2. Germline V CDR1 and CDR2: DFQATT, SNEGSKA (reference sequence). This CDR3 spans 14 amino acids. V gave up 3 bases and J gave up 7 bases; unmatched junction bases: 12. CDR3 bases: TGCAGTGCTAGTAGGGGAGGGCCTATGTTTGAGCAGTACTTC. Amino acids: CSASRGGPMFEQYF.

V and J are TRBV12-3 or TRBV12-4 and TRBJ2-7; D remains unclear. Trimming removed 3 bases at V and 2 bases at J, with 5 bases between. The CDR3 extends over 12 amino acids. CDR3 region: CASSFGPYEQYF. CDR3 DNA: TGTGCCAGCAGTTTTGGCCCCTACGAGCAGTACTTC.

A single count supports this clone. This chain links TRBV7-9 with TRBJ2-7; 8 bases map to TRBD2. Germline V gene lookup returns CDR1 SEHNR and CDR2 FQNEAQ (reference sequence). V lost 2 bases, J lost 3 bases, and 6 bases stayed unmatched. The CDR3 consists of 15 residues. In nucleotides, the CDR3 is TGTGCCAGCAGCTTATCGGGAGGGAAGAACTACGAGCAGTACTTC. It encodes CASSLSGGKNYEQYF.